This TCR beta chain was sequenced during a study of T cell responses to AZD1222 COVID-19 vaccine. TCRdb's table, derived via immunoSEQ multiplex PCR, lists solely in-frame clones and lacks some. The sample records some 130,000 clones, roughly 90% being singletons. This clone has a single count. Its antigen remains unknown. Findings and caveats of the study: The peak T cell response came first, and repertoires were sampled only after it. Nearly half of spike-specific TCRs reportedly target variant regions that are unmutated in the B.1.351 and B.1.1.7 variants. Dominant at 160-218 and 743-854, vaccine-associated CD4 TCRs also spanned spike.

The sequences come from peripheral blood, collected 28 days after the second AZD1222 dose. This sequence originates from an adult who received the AZD1222 COVID-19 vaccine.

Written as DNA, the CDR3 is TGCGCCAGCAGCCTGGGACAGGGGGACACAGATACGCAGTATTTT. This gives the protein CASSLGQGDTDTQYF. The genes are TRBV5-1 and TRBJ2-3; the match to TRBD1 covers 11 bases. V shed 4 bases and J 2 bases; nucleotides not matched to a gene: 3. This CDR3 is built from 15 residues. From germline, CDR1 is SGHRS and CDR2 YFSETQ.